Each of the 3 T cell receptor beta chains below was sequenced from the same sample in a study of T-cell reconstitution after alpha-beta-depleted transplantation in children. It was with unique molecular identifiers that the TCRbeta library was prepared. From the PCR reads, TCRdb called clonotypes with MiXCR, one entry per CDR3 protein. The sample carries fewer than 550,000 distinct CDR3 sequences, 11% recorded once. Sequenced here: PBMCs, mostly from graft donor cells, sampled 180 days after TCRalphabeta/CD19-depleted stem cell transplant. The receptors were sampled from a female patient between 2 and 10 years old who had a stem cell transplant for aplastic anemia, so the T cells may come from the graft donor.

This clonotype appeared a few times. This chain connects TRBV19 to TRBJ2-7, with 7 bases fitting TRBD2. This CDR3 spans 15 amino acids. The germline V gene encodes CDR1 LNHDA and CDR2 SQIVND (reference sequence). Germline trimming cut 4 bases from V and 2 bases from J; bases unmatched to any gene: 8. The CDR3 sequence: CASSKGGQGPYEQYF. The DNA of the CDR3 is TGTGCCAGTAGTAAGGGAGGGCAGGGACCCTACGAGCAGTACTTC.

The sample holds many counts of this clonotype. The chain links TRBV7-6 to TRBJ1-2; 7 positions match TRBD1. CDR3 length equals 13 residues. The germline gives CDR1 SGHVS, CDR2 FNYEAQ. V lost 5 bases, J lost 4 bases, and 4 bases stayed unmatched. CDR3 in amino acids: CASSPGTAYGYTF. CDR3 in DNA: TGTGCCAGCAGCCCAGGGACAGCCTATGGCTACACCTTC. Full variable domain (rest looked up from reference TRBV7-6 and TRBJ1-2): GAGVSQSPRYKVTKRGQDVALRCDPISGHVSLYWYRQALGQGPEFLTYFNYEAQQDKSGLPNDRFSAERPEGSISTLTIQRTEQRDSAMYRCASSPGTAYGYTFGSGTRLTVV.

This clonotype showed up just a few times. V and J are TRBV6-5 and TRBJ2-5; 13 positions match TRBD2. The CDR3 is 16 amino acids. The V gene end was trimmed by 2 bases and the J gene end by 7 bases; junction bases not matched to a gene: 7. Germline V gene lookup returns CDR1 MNHEY and CDR2 SVGAGI. The CDR3 nucleotides read TGTGCCAGCAGTTACGCCCAGACTAGCGGGAGGTCGACCCAGTACTTC. Translating gives CASSYAQTSGRSTQYF.